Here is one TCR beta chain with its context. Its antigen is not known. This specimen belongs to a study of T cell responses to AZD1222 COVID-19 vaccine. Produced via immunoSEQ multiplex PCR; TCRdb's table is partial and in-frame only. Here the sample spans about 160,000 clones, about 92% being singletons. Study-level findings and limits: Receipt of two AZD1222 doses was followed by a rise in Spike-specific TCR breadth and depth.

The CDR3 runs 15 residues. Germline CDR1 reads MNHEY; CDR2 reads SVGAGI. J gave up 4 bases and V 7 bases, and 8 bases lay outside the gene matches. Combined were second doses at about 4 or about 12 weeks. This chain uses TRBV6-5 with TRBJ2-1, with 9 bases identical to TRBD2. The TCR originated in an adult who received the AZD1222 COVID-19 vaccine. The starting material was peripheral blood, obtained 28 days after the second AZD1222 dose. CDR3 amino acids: CASKKPLAGYNEQFF. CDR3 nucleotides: TGTGCCAGCAAAAAGCCCCTAGCGGGGTACAATGAGCAGTTCTTC.